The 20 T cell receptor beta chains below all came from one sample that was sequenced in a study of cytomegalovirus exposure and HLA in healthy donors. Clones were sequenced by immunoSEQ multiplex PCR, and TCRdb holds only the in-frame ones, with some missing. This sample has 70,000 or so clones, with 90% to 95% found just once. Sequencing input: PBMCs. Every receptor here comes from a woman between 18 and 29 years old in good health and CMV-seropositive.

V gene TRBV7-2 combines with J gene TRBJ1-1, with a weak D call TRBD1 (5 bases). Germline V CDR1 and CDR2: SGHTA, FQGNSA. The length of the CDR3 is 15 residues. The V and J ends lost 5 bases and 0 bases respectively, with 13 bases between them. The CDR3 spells CASSPQGNMNTEAFF. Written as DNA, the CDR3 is TGTGCCAGCAGCCCCCAGGGAAACATGAACACTGAAGCTTTCTTT. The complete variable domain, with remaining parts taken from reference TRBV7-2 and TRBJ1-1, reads GAGVSQSPSNKVTEKGKDVELRCDPISGHTALYWYRQSLGQGLEFLIYFQGNSAPDKSGLPSDRFSAERTGGSVSTLTIQRTQQEDSAVYLCASSPQGNMNTEAFFGQGTRLTVV.

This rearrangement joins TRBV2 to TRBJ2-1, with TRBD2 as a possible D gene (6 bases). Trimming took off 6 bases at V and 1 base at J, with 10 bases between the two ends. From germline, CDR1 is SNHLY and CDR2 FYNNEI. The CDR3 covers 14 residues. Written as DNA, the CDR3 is TGTGCCAGCAGCGGGACTCCTTCCTACAATGAGCAGTTCTTC. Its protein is CASSGTPSYNEQFF.

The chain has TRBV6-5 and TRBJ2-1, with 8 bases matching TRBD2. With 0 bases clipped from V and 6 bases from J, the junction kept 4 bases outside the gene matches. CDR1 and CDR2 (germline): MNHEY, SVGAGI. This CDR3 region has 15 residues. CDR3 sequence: CASSYSTTSGNEQFF. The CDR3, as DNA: TGTGCCAGCAGTTACTCGACAACTAGCGGCAATGAGCAGTTCTTC.

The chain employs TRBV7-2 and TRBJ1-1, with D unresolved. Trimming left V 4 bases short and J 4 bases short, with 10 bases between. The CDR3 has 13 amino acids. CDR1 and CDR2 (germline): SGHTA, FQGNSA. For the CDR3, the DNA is TGTGCCAGCAGCTCTAGACGGAGCACTGAAGCTTTCTTT. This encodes CASSSRRSTEAFF.

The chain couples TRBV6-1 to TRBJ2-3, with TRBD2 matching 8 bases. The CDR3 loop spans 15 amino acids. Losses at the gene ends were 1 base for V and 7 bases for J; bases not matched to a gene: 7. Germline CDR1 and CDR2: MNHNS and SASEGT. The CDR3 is CASSEVKRGLNTQYF. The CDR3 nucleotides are TGTGCCAGCAGTGAAGTGAAGCGGGGGTTAAATACGCAGTATTTT.

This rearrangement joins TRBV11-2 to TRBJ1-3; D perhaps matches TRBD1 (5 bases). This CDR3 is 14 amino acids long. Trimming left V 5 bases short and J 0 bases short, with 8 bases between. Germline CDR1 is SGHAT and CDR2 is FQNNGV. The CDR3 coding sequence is TGTGCCAGCAGCCCGGGACTCTCTGGAAACACCATATATTTT. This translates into CASSPGLSGNTIYF.

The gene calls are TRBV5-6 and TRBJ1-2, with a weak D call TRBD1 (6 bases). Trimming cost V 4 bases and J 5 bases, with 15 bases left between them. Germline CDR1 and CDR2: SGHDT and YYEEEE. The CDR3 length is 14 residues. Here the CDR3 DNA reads TGTGCCAGCAGCCGTCCCGGGACACCTTATGGCTACACCTTC. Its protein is CASSRPGTPYGYTF.

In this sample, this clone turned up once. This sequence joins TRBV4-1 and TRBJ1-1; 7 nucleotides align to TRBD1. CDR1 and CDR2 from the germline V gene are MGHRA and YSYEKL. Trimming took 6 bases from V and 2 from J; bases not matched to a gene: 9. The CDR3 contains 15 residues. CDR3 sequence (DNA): TGCGCCAGCAGTGCAGGGGGGAATGAAAACACTGAAGCTTTCTTT. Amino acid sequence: CASSAGGNENTEAFF.

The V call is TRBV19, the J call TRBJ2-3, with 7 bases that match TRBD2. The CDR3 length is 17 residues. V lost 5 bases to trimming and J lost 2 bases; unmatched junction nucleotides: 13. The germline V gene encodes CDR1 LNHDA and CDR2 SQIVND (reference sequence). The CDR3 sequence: CASSSTTGGLLTDTQYF. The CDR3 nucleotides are TGTGCCAGTAGTTCAACCACCGGGGGACTACTCACAGATACGCAGTATTTT.

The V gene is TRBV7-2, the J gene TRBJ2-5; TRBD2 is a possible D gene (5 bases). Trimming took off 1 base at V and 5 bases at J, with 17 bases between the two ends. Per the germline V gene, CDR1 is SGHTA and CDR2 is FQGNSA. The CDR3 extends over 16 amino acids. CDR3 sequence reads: CASSLDVGVVVETQYF. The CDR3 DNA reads TGTGCCAGCAGCTTAGATGTCGGGGTGGTTGTTGAGACCCAGTACTTC. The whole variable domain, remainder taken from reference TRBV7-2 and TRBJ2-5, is GAGVSQSPSNKVTEKGKDVELRCDPISGHTALYWYRQSLGQGLEFLIYFQGNSAPDKSGLPSDRFSAERTGGSVSTLTIQRTQQEDSAVYLCASSLDVGVVVETQYFGPGTRLLVL.

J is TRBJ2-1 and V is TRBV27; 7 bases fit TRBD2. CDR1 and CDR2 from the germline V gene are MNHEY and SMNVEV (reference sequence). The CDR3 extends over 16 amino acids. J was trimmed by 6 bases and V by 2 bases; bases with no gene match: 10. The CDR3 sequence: CASSLTSAPTINEQFF. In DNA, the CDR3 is TGTGCCAGCAGTTTAACTAGCGCACCCACCATCAATGAGCAGTTCTTC.

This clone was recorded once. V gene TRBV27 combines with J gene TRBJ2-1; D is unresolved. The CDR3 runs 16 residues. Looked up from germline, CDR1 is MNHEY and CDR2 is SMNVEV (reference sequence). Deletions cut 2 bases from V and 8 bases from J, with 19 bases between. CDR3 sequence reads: CASSLGDSPLVDEQFF. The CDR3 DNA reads TGTGCCAGCAGTTTAGGTGATAGCCCCCTTGTCGATGAGCAGTTCTTC.

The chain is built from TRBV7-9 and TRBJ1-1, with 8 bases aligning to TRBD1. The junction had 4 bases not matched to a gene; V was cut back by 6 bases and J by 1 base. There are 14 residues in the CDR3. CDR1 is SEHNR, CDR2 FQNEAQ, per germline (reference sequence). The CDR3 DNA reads TGTGCCAGCAGGTCAGGGGGCTCGAACACTGAAGCTTTCTTT. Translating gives CASRSGGSNTEAFF.

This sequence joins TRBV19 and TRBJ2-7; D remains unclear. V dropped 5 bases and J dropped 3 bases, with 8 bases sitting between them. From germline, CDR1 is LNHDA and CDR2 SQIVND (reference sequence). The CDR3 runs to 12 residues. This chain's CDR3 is CASSPDNYEQYF. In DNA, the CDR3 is TGTGCCAGTAGTCCCGACAACTACGAGCAGTACTTC.

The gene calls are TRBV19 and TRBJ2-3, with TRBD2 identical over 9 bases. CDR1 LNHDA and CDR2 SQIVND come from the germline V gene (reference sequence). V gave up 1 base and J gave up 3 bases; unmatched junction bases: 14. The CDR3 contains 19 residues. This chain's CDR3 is CASSIASLLKRGATDTQYF. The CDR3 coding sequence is TGTGCCAGTAGTATAGCTTCCCTGTTGAAGCGGGGGGCAACAGATACGCAGTATTTT.

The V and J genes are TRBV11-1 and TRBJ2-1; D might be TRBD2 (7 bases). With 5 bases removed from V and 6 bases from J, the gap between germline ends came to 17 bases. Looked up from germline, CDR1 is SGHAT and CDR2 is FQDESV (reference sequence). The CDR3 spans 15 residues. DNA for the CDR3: TGTGCCAGCAGCCCAAGAGACAGGACTAGCAATGAGCAGTTCTTC. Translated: CASSPRDRTSNEQFF.

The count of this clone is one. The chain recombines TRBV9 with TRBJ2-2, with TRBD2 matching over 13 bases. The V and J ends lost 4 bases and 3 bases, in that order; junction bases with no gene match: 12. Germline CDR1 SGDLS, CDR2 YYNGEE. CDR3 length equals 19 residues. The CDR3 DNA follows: TGTGCCAGCAGCCCCCGACTAGCGGGAGGACCAGGGGACACCGGGGAGCTGTTTTTT. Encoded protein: CASSPRLAGGPGDTGELFF. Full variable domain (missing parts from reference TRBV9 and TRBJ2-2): DSGVTQTPKHLITATGQRVTLRCSPRSGDLSVYWYQQSLDQGLQFLIQYYNGEERAKGNILERFSAQQFPDLHSELNLSSLELGDSALYFCASSPRLAGGPGDTGELFFGEGSRLTVL.

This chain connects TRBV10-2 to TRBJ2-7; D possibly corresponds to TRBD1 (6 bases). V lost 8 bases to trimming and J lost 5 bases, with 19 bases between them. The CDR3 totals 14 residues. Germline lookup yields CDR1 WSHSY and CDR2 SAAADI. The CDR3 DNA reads TGCGCCAGCGGCCCCGGTACAGGGAACCACGAGCAGTACTTC. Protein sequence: CASGPGTGNHEQYF.

CDR3 region: CASSISGRVYNEQFF. Written as DNA, the CDR3 is TGTGCCAGTAGTATTAGCGGGAGGGTTTACAATGAGCAGTTCTTC. This chain connects TRBV19 to TRBJ2-1, with 11 bases aligning to TRBD2. This CDR3 is built from 15 residues. The junction had 2 bases not matched to a gene; V was cut back by 3 bases and J by 4 bases. From germline, CDR1 is LNHDA and CDR2 SQIVND (reference sequence).

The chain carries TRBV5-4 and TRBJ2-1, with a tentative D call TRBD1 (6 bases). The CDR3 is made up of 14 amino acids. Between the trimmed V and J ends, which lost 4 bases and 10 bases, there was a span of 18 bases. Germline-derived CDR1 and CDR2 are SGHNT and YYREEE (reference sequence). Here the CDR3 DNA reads TGTGCCAGCAGCCCACGACAGGAACCAGTAGAGCAGTTCTTC. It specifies CASSPRQEPVEQFF.